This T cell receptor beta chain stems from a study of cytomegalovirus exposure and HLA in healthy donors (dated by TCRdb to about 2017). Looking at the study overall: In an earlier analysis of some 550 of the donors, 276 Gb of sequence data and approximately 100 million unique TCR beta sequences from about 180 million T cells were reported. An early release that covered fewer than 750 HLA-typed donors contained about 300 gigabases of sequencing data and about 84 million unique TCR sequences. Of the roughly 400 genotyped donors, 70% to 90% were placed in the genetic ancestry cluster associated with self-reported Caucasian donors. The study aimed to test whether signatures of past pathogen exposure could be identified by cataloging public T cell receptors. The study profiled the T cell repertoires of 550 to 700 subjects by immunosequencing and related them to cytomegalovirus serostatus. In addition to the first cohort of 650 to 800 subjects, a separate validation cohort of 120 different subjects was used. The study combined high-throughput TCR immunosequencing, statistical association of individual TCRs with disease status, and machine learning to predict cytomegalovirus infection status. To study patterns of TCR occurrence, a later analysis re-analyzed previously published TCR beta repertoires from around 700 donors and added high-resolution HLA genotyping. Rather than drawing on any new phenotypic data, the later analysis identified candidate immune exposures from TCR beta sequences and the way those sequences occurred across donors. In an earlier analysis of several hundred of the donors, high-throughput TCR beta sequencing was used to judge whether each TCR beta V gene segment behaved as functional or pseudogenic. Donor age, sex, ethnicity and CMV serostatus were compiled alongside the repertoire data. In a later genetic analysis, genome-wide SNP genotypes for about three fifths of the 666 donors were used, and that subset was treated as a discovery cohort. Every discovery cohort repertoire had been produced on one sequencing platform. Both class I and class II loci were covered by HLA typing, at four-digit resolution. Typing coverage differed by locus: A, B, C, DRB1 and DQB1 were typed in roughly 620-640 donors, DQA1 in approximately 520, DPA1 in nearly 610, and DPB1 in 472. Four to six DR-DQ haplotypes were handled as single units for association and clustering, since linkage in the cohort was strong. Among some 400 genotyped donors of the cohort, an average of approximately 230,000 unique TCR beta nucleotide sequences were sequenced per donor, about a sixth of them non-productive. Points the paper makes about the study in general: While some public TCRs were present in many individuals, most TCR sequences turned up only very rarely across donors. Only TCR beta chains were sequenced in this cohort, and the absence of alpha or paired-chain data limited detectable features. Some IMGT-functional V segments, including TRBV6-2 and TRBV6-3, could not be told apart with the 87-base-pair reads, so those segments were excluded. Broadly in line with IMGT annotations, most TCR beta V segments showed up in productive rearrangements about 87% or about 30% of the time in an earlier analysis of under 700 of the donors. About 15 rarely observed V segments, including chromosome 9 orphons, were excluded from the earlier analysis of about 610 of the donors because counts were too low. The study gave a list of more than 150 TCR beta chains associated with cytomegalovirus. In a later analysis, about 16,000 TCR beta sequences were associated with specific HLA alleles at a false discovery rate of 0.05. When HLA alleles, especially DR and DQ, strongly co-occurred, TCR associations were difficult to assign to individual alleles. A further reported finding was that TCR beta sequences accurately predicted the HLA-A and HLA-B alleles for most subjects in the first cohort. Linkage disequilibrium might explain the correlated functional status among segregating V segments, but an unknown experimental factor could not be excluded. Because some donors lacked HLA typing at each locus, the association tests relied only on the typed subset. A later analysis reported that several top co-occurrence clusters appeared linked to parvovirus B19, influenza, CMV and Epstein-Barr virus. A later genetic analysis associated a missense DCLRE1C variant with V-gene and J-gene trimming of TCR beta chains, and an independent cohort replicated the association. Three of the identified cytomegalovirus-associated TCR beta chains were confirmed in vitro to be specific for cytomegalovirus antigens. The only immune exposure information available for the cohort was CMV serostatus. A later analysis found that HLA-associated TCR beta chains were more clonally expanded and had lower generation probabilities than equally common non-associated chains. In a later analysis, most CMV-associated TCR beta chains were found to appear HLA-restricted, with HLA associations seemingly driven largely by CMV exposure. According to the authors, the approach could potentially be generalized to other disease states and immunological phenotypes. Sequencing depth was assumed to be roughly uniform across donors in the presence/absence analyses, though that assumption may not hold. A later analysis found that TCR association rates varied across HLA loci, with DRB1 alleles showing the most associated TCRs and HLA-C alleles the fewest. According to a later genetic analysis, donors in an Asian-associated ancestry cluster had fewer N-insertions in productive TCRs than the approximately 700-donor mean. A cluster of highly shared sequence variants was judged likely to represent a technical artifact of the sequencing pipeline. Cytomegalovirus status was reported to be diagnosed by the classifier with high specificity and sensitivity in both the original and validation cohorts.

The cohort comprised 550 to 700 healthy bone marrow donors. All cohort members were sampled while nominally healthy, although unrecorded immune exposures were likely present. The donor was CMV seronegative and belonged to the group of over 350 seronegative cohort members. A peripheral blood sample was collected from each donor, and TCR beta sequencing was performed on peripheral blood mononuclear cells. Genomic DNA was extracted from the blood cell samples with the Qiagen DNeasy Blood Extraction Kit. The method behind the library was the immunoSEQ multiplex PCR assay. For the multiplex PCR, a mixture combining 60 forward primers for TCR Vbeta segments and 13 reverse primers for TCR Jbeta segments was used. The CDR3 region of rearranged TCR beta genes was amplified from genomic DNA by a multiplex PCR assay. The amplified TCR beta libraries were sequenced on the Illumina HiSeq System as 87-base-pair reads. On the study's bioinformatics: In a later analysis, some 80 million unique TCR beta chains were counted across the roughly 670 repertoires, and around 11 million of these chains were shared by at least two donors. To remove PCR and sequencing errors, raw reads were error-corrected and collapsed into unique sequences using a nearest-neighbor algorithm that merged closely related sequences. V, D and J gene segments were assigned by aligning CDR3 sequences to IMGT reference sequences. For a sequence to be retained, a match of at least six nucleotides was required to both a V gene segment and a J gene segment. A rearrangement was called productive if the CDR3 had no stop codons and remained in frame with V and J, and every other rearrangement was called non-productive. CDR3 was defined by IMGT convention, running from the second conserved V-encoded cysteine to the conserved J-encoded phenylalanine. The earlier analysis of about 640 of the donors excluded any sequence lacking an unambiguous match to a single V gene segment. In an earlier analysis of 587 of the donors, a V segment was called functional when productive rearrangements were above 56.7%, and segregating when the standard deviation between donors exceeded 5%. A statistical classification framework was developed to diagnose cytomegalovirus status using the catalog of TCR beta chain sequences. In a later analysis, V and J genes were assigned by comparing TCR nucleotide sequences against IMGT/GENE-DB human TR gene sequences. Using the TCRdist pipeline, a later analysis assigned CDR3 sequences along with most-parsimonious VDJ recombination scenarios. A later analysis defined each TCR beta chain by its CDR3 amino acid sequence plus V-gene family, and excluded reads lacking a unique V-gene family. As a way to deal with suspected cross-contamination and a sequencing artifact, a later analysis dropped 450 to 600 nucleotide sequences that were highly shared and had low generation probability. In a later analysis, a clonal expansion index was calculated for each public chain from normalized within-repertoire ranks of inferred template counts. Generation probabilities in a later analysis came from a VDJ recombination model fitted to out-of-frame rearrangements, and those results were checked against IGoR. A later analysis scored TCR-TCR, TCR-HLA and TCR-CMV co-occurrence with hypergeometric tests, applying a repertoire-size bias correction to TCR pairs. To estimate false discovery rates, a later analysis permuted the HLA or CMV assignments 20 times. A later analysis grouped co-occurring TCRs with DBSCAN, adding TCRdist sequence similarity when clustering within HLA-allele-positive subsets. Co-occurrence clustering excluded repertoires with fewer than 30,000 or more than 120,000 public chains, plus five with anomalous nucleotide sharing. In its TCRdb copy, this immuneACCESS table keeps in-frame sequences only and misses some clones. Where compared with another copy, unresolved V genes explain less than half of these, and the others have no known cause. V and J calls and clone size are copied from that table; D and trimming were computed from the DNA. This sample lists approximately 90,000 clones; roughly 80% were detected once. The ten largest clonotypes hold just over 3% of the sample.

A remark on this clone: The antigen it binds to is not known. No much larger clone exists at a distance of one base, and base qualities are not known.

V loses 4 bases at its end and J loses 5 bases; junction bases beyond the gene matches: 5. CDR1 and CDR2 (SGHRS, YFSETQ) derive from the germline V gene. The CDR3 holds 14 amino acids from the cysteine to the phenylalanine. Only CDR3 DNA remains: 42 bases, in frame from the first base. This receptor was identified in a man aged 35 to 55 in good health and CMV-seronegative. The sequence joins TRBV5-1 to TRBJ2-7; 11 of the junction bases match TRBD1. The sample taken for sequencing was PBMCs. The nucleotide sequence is TGCGCCAGCAGCCCAGGACAGGGGGCCCACGAGCAGTACTTC. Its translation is CASSPGQGAHEQYF.